This is a list of T cell receptor beta chains from one sample in a study of cytomegalovirus exposure and HLA in healthy donors. The data were produced by immunoSEQ multiplex PCR, yet TCRdb's version contains in-frame clones alone and is incomplete. The profile shows 99,000 or so clones, roughly three quarters of them singletons. The sequencing input was PBMCs. The receptors were sampled from a man aged 40-50 years in good health and CMV-seronegative. Both conserved end residues are part of each CDR3. The D gene is left open where the match is weak. Size tells how often a clone was seen (once, few, many) or the class of an expanded clone, and some rows leave it out.

d_call: NA
clone_size: NA
j_call: TRBJ1-1
v_call: TRBV5-4
cdr3_aa: CASSLVEGTEAFF
cdr3_nt: TGTGCCAGCAGCTTGGTGGAGGGCACTGAAGCTTTCTTT

d_call: NA
clone_size: NA
j_call: TRBJ1-1
v_call: TRBV19
cdr3_aa: CASSLGVGYTEAFF
cdr3_nt: TGTGCCAGTAGTCTCGGGGTTGGGTACACTGAAGCTTTCTTT

d_call: TRBD1
clone_size: NA
j_call: TRBJ1-1
v_call: TRBV4-3
cdr3_aa: CASSPQDRANTEAFF
cdr3_nt: TGCGCCAGCAGCCCCCAGGACAGGGCGAACACTGAAGCTTTCTTT

d_call: TRBD2
clone_size: NA
j_call: TRBJ2-5
v_call: TRBV10-2
cdr3_aa: CASSEFGSGSRETQYF
cdr3_nt: TGCGCCAGCAGTGAGTTCGGTAGCGGGAGTAGGGAGACCCAGTACTTC

d_call: TRBD1
clone_size: NA
j_call: TRBJ1-1
v_call: TRBV2
cdr3_aa: CASRGQGRNTEAFF
cdr3_nt: TGTGCCAGCAGGGGACAGGGAAGGAACACTGAAGCTTTCTTT

d_call: TRBD2
clone_size: NA
j_call: TRBJ2-7
v_call: TRBV27
cdr3_aa: CASSLYGGASYEQYF
cdr3_nt: TGTGCCAGCAGTTTATACGGGGGGGCCTCCTACGAGCAGTACTTC

d_call: TRBD1
clone_size: few
j_call: TRBJ2-7
v_call: TRBV7-3
cdr3_aa: CASSLTGGQGYYEQYF
cdr3_nt: TGTGCCAGCAGCTTAACCGGGGGACAGGGTTACTACGAGCAGTACTTC

d_call: NA
clone_size: NA
j_call: TRBJ1-5
v_call: TRBV9
cdr3_aa: CASSVEGTRGQPQHF
cdr3_nt: TGTGCCAGCAGCGTAGAGGGGACAAGAGGCCAGCCCCAGCATTTT

d_call: TRBD2
clone_size: NA
j_call: TRBJ2-7
v_call: TRBV7-9
cdr3_aa: CASSLREAPYEQYF
cdr3_nt: TGTGCCAGCAGCTTACGGGAGGCACCCTACGAGCAGTACTTC

d_call: NA
clone_size: few
j_call: TRBJ1-1
v_call: TRBV4-3
cdr3_aa: CASSSHPGRTEAFF
cdr3_nt: TGCGCCAGCAGCTCCCATCCGGGGAGGACTGAAGCTTTCTTT

d_call: NA
clone_size: NA
j_call: TRBJ1-1
v_call: TRBV5-6
cdr3_aa: CASSTTTLLNTEAFF
cdr3_nt: TGTGCCAGCAGCACCACTACCCTTTTGAACACTGAAGCTTTCTTT

d_call: TRBD1
clone_size: NA
j_call: TRBJ2-2
v_call: TRBV5-1
cdr3_aa: CASSPPTGGTGELFF
cdr3_nt: TGCGCCAGCAGCCCACCGACAGGGGGCACCGGGGAGCTGTTTTTT

d_call: TRBD1
clone_size: NA
j_call: TRBJ1-1
v_call: TRBV4-1
cdr3_aa: CASSRTGENTEAFF
cdr3_nt: TGCGCCAGCAGCCGTACAGGGGAGAACACTGAAGCTTTCTTT

d_call: NA
clone_size: NA
j_call: TRBJ2-1
v_call: TRBV30
cdr3_aa: CAWSVLESGEVFF
cdr3_nt: TGTGCCTGGAGTGTACTAGAATCCGGCGAGGTTTTCTTC

d_call: NA
clone_size: NA
j_call: TRBJ2-7
v_call: TRBV5-4
cdr3_aa: CASSGEYEQYF
cdr3_nt: TGTGCCAGCAGCGGGGAGTACGAGCAGTACTTC

d_call: TRBD2
clone_size: NA
j_call: TRBJ2-5
v_call: TRBV28
cdr3_aa: CASSGLSGGLQETQYF
cdr3_nt: TGTGCCAGCAGTGGCCTCAGCGGGGGGTTACAAGAGACCCAGTACTTC

d_call: NA
clone_size: NA
j_call: TRBJ2-7
v_call: TRBV7-3
cdr3_aa: CASSLNGAGEQYF
cdr3_nt: TGTGCCAGCAGCTTAAATGGGGCCGGGGAGCAGTACTTC

d_call: NA
clone_size: NA
j_call: TRBJ2-1
v_call: TRBV30
cdr3_aa: CAWEGGFSYNEQFF
cdr3_nt: TGTGCCTGGGAGGGGGGGTTCTCCTACAATGAGCAGTTCTTC

d_call: TRBD1
clone_size: NA
j_call: TRBJ2-5
v_call: TRBV11-3
cdr3_aa: CASSSGTGVVETQYF
cdr3_nt: TGTGCCAGCAGCTCCGGGACAGGGGTCGTGGAGACCCAGTACTTC

d_call: NA
clone_size: NA
j_call: TRBJ1-1
v_call: TRBV27
cdr3_aa: CASWTLSTEAFF
cdr3_nt: TGTGCCAGCTGGACTCTTTCGACTGAAGCTTTCTTT

d_call: TRBD1
clone_size: NA
j_call: TRBJ1-4
v_call: TRBV19
cdr3_aa: CASSGWDSATEKLFF
cdr3_nt: TGTGCCAGTAGTGGGTGGGACAGCGCAACTGAAAAACTGTTTTTT

d_call: NA
clone_size: NA
j_call: TRBJ1-1
v_call: TRBV7-2
cdr3_aa: CASSFGFMNTEAFF
cdr3_nt: TGTGCCAGCAGCTTCGGGTTCATGAACACTGAAGCTTTCTTT

d_call: NA
clone_size: NA
j_call: TRBJ1-2
v_call: TRBV29-1
cdr3_aa: CSVEELLYYGYTF
cdr3_nt: TGCAGCGTTGAAGAGTTACTATACTATGGCTACACCTTC

d_call: TRBD1
clone_size: NA
j_call: TRBJ1-2
v_call: TRBV6-1
cdr3_aa: CASRDSYNYGYTF
cdr3_nt: TGTGCCAGCCGGGACAGCTACAACTATGGCTACACCTTC

d_call: NA
clone_size: NA
j_call: TRBJ1-2
v_call: TRBV6-1
cdr3_aa: CASGGHRATGYTF
cdr3_nt: TGTGCCAGCGGGGGACACCGTGCAACTGGCTACACCTTC

d_call: TRBD2
clone_size: NA
j_call: TRBJ2-2
v_call: TRBV5-6
cdr3_aa: CASSDGTSGRLGELFF
cdr3_nt: TGTGCCAGCAGCGACGGGACTAGCGGGAGGCTCGGGGAGCTGTTTTTT

d_call: NA
clone_size: NA
j_call: TRBJ1-1
v_call: TRBV7-9
cdr3_aa: CASSFGQTTEAFF
cdr3_nt: TGTGCCAGCAGCTTCGGACAAACGACTGAAGCTTTCTTT

d_call: TRBD1
clone_size: NA
j_call: TRBJ1-1
v_call: TRBV15
cdr3_aa: CATSREPGTGRAFF
cdr3_nt: TGTGCCACCAGCAGGGAACCCGGGACAGGAAGAGCTTTCTTT

d_call: TRBD1
clone_size: few
j_call: TRBJ1-1
v_call: TRBV19
cdr3_aa: CASSSSGGITYRAEAFF
cdr3_nt: TGTGCCAGTAGTAGTTCAGGGGGCATTACCTATAGGGCTGAAGCTTTCTTT

d_call: TRBD1
clone_size: NA
j_call: TRBJ1-4
v_call: TRBV5-8
cdr3_aa: CASSRNRGPNEKLFF
cdr3_nt: TGTGCCAGCAGTCGTAACAGGGGCCCAAATGAAAAACTGTTTTTT

d_call: NA
clone_size: few
j_call: TRBJ1-1
v_call: TRBV20-1
cdr3_aa: CSARLNTEAFF
cdr3_nt: TGCAGTGCGAGGTTGAACACTGAAGCTTTCTTT

d_call: NA
clone_size: NA
j_call: TRBJ2-7
v_call: TRBV30
cdr3_aa: CAWSVGLYEQYF
cdr3_nt: TGTGCCTGGAGTGTAGGACTTTACGAGCAGTACTTC

d_call: NA
clone_size: few
j_call: TRBJ1-1
v_call: TRBV5-1
cdr3_aa: CASSPTAGWNTEAFF
cdr3_nt: TGCGCCAGCAGCCCCACGGCGGGTTGGAACACTGAAGCTTTCTTT

d_call: TRBD2
clone_size: NA
j_call: TRBJ2-1
v_call: TRBV5-4
cdr3_aa: CASSLEYGRPYNEQFF
cdr3_nt: TGTGCCAGCAGCTTGGAGTACGGGAGGCCCTACAATGAGCAGTTCTTC

d_call: TRBD1
clone_size: few
j_call: TRBJ2-1
v_call: TRBV7-6
cdr3_aa: CASSGGTGGVNEQFF
cdr3_nt: TGTGCCAGCAGCGGCGGGACAGGGGGAGTCAATGAGCAGTTCTTC

d_call: NA
clone_size: NA
j_call: TRBJ2-1
v_call: TRBV5-7
cdr3_aa: CASNPPGYNEQFF
cdr3_nt: TGTGCCAGCAACCCCCCGGGCTACAATGAGCAGTTCTTC

d_call: TRBD1
clone_size: NA
j_call: TRBJ2-7
v_call: TRBV5-1
cdr3_aa: CASSTGQGTYEQYF
cdr3_nt: TGCGCCAGCAGCACGGGACAGGGGACCTACGAGCAGTACTTC